Reported below is one T cell receptor (beta chain). What it binds is unknown. Germline loops: CDR1 SGHAT, CDR2 FQDESV (reference sequence). With V trimmed by 5 bases and J by 3 bases, 8 bases remained unmatched. The CDR3 runs 16 residues. The primer mix had 60 Vbeta and 13 Jbeta primers. The table came from immunoSEQ multiplex PCR; TCRdb's copy has only in-frame clones and leaves some out. The sample comprises around 100,000 clones, about 82% of which are singletons, and about 7.3% rests with the top ten. This sample is drawn from a study of cytomegalovirus exposure and HLA in healthy donors. Donors had nominal health at sampling but likely had unrecorded immune exposures. Study conclusions and caveats: Some TCR beta chains (164 of them) were listed as cytomegalovirus-associated. Sequencing artifact likely explains a cluster of highly shared sequence variants.

This chain links TRBV11-1 with TRBJ2-2; 8 nucleotides match TRBD1. The clonotype comes from a man aged 25-45 years in good health and CMV-seronegative. The sequenced material came from PBMCs. This CDR3 is CASSPQGARDTGELFF. For the CDR3, the DNA is TGTGCCAGCAGCCCTCAGGGGGCGCGGGACACCGGGGAGCTGTTTTTT.